This T cell receptor (delta chain) was recorded in a study of gamma-delta T cells after stem cell transplantation. TCRdb called clones from the RT-PCR reads again using CATT. The sample shows over 3,500 delta-chain clones, approximately 16% of them seen only once. Germline V gene lookup returns CDR1 TSWWSYY and CDR2 QGS. The CDR3 length is 20 residues. V was clipped by 3 bases and J by 4 bases; unmatched bases: 18. The chain carries TRDV1 and TRDJ2; 9 bases are a match to TRDD3. This clonotype originated in a human donor. It is not recorded whose cells these are; they may come from a transplant donor. Sequenced material: gamma-delta T cells. In DNA, the CDR3 is TGTGCTCTTGGGGATGCCTGTTATTCCCCAAACTGGGGGACGACAGCACAACTCTTCTTT. Translating gives CALGDACYSPNWGTTAQLFF.